The TCR beta chain under discussion was sequenced for a study of metastatic and nonmetastatic thyroid tumors. Authors' analysis steps: For papillary thyroid cancer, a distant-metastasis classifier was constructed from CDR3 differences observed across clinicopathological groups. With MiXCR, TCRdb called clones anew from the PCR reads. These V and J calls rely on TCRdb rather than the paper's analysis. The sample contains about 92,000 clones, 15% of which appear only once. Trimming removed 5 bases from V and 7 bases from J, with 11 bases in between. Germline CDR1 reads SGHTA; CDR2 reads FQGNSA. The CDR3 covers 13 residues. No patient received treatment before thyroid surgery. This clone was detected ten times or more.

The chain combines TRBV7-2 with TRBJ2-2, with D possibly called TRBD1 or TRBD2 (5 bases each). The sequenced material came from blood. The receptor was derived from a female donor with papillary thyroid cancer or a benign thyroid nodule (not recorded which). Some clones in this sample may be carry-over from other donors' samples. The CDR3 coding sequence is TGTGCCAGCAGCCCTAGGGACCTCGGGGAGCTGTTTTTT. As protein: CASSPRDLGELFF.